Described below is a single T cell receptor beta chain sequence and its context. TCRdb keeps only in-frame clones here, not all; method: immunoSEQ multiplex PCR. The data contain around 130,000 clones, more than 75% of them singletons. The record originates from a study of blood T cell repertoires in COVID-19. The CDR3 consists of 15 residues. The genes are TRBV21-1 and TRBJ1-3; TRBD1, as called in the table, went unchecked against the DNA. TRBV21-1 is recorded as a pseudogene. This TCR was recovered from a woman of 80 years or more with acute or convalescent COVID-19. Input material: peripheral blood. Here the CDR3 reads CASSKAEGEGNTIYF. In nucleotides, the CDR3 is TGTGCCAGCAGCAAAGCTGAGGGGGAAGGAAACACCATATATTTT.